This TCR beta chain appears in the sequencing data of a study of T cells after yellow fever vaccination. Points from the study as a whole: Among primary-vaccination clones, most reappeared after the booster, at roughly 95% for CD4 and more than 85% for CD8.

A 5'RACE template-switching step, the method used to make TCR cDNA, added a universal primer site and UMIs. TCRdb recomputed calls from the 5' RACE reads with MiXCR, one row per CDR3 protein. The sample has 100,000 to 150,000 distinct CDR3 sequences, approximately 7% seen once. The table lists this clonotype with many counts. Its specificity is not known. CDR1 and CDR2 from the germline V gene are LGHNA and YSLEER. The V segment lost 0 bases and the J segment 2 bases; nucleotides outside the gene matches: 5. This CDR3 is 16 amino acids long. Material: CD4+ T cells sorted from PBMCs, obtained around 10 days after the first yellow fever vaccination. V and J are TRBV4-3 and TRBJ1-1; 8 positions agree with TRBD1. The TCR comes from a man aged 18 to 30 who received the YFV17D yellow fever vaccine. CDR3 sequence (DNA): TGCGCCAGCAGCCAAGACCCTACAGGGGGTAACACTGAAGCTTTCTTT. Protein: CASSQDPTGGNTEAFF.